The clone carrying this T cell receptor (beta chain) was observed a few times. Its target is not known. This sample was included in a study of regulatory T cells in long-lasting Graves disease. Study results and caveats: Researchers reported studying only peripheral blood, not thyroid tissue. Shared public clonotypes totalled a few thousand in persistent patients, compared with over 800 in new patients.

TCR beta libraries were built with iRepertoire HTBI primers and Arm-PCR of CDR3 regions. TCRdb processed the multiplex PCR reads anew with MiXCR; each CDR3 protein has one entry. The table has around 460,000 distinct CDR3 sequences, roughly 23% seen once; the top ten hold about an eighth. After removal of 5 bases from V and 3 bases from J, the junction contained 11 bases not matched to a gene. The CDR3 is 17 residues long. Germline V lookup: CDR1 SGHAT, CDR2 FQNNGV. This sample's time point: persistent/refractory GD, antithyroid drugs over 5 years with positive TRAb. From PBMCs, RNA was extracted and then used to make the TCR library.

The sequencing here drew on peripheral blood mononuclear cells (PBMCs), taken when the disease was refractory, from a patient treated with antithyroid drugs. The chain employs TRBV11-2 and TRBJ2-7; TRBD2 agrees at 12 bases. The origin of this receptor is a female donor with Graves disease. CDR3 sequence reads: CASSHLAGGPNDYEQYF. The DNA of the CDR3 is TGTGCCAGCAGCCATCTAGCGGGGGGGCCAAATGACTACGAGCAGTACTTC.